What follows are 8 T cell receptor beta chains derived from one specimen sequenced in a study of T-cell reconstitution after alpha-beta-depleted transplantation in children. Unique molecular identifiers were built into the TCRbeta library. TCRdb ran MiXCR on the PCR reads and lists one entry per CDR3 protein. This sample yields 700,000 to 950,000 distinct CDR3 sequences, of which 15% to 20% are seen a single time; around 5% belongs to the top ten. The input for sequencing was PBMCs, mostly from graft donor cells, taken 360 days after TCRalphabeta/CD19-depleted stem cell transplant. The receptors were sampled from a male patient between 10 and 17 years old who had a stem cell transplant for acute lymphoblastic leukemia, so the T cells may come from the graft donor.

This clonotype was observed many times. The chain has TRBV9 and TRBJ2-4; 11 nucleotides line up with TRBD2. The CDR3 is 17 amino acids. Germline-derived CDR1 and CDR2 are SGDLS and YYNGEE. The junction had 8 bases not matched to a gene; V was cut back by 4 bases and J by 2 bases. CDR3 nucleotide sequence: TGTGCCAGCAGCCCGATGACTAGCGGGAACTCCAAAAACATTCAGTACTTC. This gives the protein CASSPMTSGNSKNIQYF.

This clonotype was counted only a few times. This sequence joins TRBV5-1 and TRBJ1-1, with a possible D match to TRBD1 (5 bases). The CDR3 has 14 amino acids. CDR1 is SGHRS and CDR2 is YFSETQ in the germline V gene. V lost 3 bases, J lost 6 bases, and 15 bases lay in between. CDR3: CASSSTQGLAEAFF. CDR3 nucleotide sequence: TGCGCCAGCAGCTCCACCCAGGGTTTGGCTGAAGCTTTCTTT. Supplemented by reference TRBV5-1 and TRBJ1-1, the full variable domain reads KAGVTQTPRYLIKTRGQQVTLSCSPISGHRSVSWYQQTPGQGLQFLFEYFSETQRNKGNFPGRFSGRQFSNSRSEMNVSTLELGDSALYLCASSSTQGLAEAFFGQGTRLTVV.

The chain recombines TRBV5-1 with TRBJ2-7; the match to TRBD2 covers 8 bases. Germline V gene lookup returns CDR1 SGHRS and CDR2 YFSETQ. V was clipped by 1 base and J by 3 bases; unmatched bases: 3. The CDR3 length is 14 residues. CDR3 in DNA: TGCGCCAGCAGCTTGAGCGGGAGTATCTACGAGCAGTACTTC. Amino acids: CASSLSGSIYEQYF.

This clonotype was recorded many times. The CDR3 is CASSQDLGQGLFSTDTQYF. CDR3 coding DNA: TGCGCCAGCAGCCAAGATCTAGGACAAGGCTTATTTAGCACAGATACGCAGTATTTT. This rearrangement joins TRBV4-3 to TRBJ2-3; TRBD1 is a possible D gene (5 bases). Per germline, CDR1 LGHNA and CDR2 YSLEER. CDR3 size: 19 residues. With 0 bases removed from V and 0 bases from J, the gap between germline ends came to 19 bases.

The V and J genes are TRBV7-9 and TRBJ2-7; the D is unclear. The CDR3 length is 11 residues. Germline CDR1 and CDR2: SEHNR and FQNEAQ (reference sequence). Between the trimmed V and J ends, which lost 8 bases and 5 bases, there was a span of 10 bases. CDR3 in amino acids: CASVDWDEQYF. As DNA, the CDR3 is TGTGCCAGCGTAGACTGGGACGAGCAGTACTTC.

The gene calls are TRBV4-2 and TRBJ2-7; D is undetermined. There are 12 residues in the CDR3. Looked up from germline, CDR1 is LGHNA and CDR2 is YNFKEQ. Trimming took 0 bases from V and 7 from J, leaving 7 bases between them. The CDR3 here is CASSQDREEQYF. CDR3 DNA sequence: TGTGCCAGCAGCCAAGACCGCGAGGAGCAGTACTTC.

Only a few counts were recorded for this clonotype. The chain has TRBV9 and TRBJ2-7; unclear D gene. This CDR3 spans 14 amino acids. Trimming shortened V by 2 bases and J by 0 bases, and 9 bases separated the two germline ends. Germline assignment: CDR1 SGDLS and CDR2 YYNGEE. The CDR3 nucleotides read TGTGCCAGCAGCGTTACGGCCTCCTCCTACGAGCAGTACTTC. Its protein is CASSVTASSYEQYF.

This clonotype occurred once. The DNA for the CDR3 is TGTGCCTGGGGGCTGGGGATGAACACTGAAGCTTTCTTT. Protein: CAWGLGMNTEAFF. The chain couples TRBV30 to TRBJ1-1; D not certain. V shed 5 bases and J shed 0 bases, with 10 bases lying between them. This CDR3 spans 13 amino acids. Germline V gene sequence: CDR1 GTSNPN, CDR2 SVGIG (reference sequence).